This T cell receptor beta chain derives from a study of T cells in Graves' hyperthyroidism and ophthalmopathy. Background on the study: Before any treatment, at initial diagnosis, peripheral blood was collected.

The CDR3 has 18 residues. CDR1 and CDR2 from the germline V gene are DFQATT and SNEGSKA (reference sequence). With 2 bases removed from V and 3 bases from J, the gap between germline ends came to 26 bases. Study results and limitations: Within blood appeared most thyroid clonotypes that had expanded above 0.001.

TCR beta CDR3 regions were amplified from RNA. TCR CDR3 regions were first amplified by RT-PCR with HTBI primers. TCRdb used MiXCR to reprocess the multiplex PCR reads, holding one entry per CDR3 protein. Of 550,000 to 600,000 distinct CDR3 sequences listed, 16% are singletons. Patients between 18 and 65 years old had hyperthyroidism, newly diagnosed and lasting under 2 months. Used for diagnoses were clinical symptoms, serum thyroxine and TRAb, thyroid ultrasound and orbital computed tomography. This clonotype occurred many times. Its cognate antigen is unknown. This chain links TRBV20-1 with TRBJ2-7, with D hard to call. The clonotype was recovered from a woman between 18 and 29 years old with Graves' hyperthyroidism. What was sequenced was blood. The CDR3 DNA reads TGCAGTGCTAGACTTCTCAACACAATGAGTGTGGCCCACTACGAGCAGTACTTC. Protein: CSARLLNTMSVAHYEQYF.